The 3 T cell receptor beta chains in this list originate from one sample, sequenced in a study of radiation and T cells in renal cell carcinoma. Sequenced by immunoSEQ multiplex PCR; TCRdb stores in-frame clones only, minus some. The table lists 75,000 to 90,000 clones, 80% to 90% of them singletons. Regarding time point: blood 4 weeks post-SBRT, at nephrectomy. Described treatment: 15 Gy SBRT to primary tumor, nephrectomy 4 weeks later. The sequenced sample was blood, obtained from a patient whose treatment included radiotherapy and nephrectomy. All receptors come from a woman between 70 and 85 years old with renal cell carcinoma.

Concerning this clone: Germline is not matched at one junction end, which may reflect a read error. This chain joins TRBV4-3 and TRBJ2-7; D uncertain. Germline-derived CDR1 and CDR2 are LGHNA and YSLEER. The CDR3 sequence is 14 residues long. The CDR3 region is CASGQDLHSPEQYF. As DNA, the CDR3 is TGCGCCAGCGGCCAAGATCTCCACAGTCCCGAGCAGTACTTC.

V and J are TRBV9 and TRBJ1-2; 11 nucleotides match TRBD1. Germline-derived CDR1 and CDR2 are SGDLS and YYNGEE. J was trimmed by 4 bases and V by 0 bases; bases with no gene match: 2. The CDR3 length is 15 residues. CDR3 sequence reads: CASSVGTGGTYGYTF. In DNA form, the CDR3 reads TGTGCCAGCAGCGTAGGGACAGGGGGCACCTATGGCTACACCTTC.

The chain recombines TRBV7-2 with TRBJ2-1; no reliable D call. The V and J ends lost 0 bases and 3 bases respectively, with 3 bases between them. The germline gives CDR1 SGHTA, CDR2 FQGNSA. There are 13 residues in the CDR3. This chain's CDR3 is CASSLANYNEQFF. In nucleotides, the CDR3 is TGTGCCAGCAGCTTAGCGAACTACAATGAGCAGTTCTTC. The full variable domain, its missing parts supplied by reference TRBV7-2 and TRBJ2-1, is GAGVSQSPSNKVTEKGKDVELRCDPISGHTALYWYRQSLGQGLEFLIYFQGNSAPDKSGLPSDRFSAERTGGSVSTLTIQRTQQEDSAVYLCASSLANYNEQFFGPGTRLTVL.